The source of this TCR beta chain is a study of prognosis after radiotherapy for stage I lung cancer. Study at large: The authors enrolled stage I non-small cell lung cancer patients between April 2018 and January 2019. After radiotherapy, distant metastases appeared in a few patients at a median of approximately 7 months, and around 16 patients showed no significant progression. Study observations and caveats: As reported, TRBV and TRBJ gene usage differed between patients who had metastases and those who did not.

Turning to this clonotype: As yet, its antigen is unknown. In this CDR3 the conserved last residue, phenylalanine or tryptophan, is missing, so a read error is likely.

Collection of peripheral blood, in a volume of 5.5 to 7.5 milliliters, was performed at each of two time points. Multiplex PCR in two rounds served to amplify TCR beta CDR3 from genomic DNA. The use of primers specific to each TRBV and TRBJ gene characterized first-round PCR. TCRdb itself ran the multiplex PCR reads through MiXCR, one entry per CDR3 protein. This sample has about 25,000 distinct CDR3 sequences, with roughly 40% found just once. Material: PBMCs, obtained before or after stereotactic body radiation therapy (not recorded which). The origin of this receptor is a donor aged 50 or older with non-small cell lung cancer.

The chain's CDR3 is CASSPYPYFEQYL. DNA of the CDR3: TGTGCCAGCAGTCCATATCCTTACTTCGAGCAGTACTTA. The chain uses TRBV6-1 and TRBJ2-7; D gene unclear. Germline V gene lookup returns CDR1 MNHNS and CDR2 SASEGT. The ends were cut back, 5 bases at V and 6 bases at J, with 14 bases in the middle. CDR3 length equals 13 residues.